The 15 T cell receptor beta chains reported below all come from one sample, sequenced in a study of blood T cells in healthy people across ages. With a J-beta primer mix and a sample-barcoded 5' primer, a second PCR ran about 6 to 11 cycles. From the 5' RACE reads, TCRdb called clonotypes with MiXCR, one entry per CDR3 protein. The repertoire has 1.5 million to 2 million distinct CDR3 sequences, about two fifths of them found once; the top ten carry 20% to 25%. The sequencing input was blood. The source of these receptors is a human donor in good health.

This clonotype was observed at least ten times. This chain uses TRBV10-2 with TRBJ2-1; D gene ambiguous. Germline V lookup: CDR1 WSHSY, CDR2 SAAADI. CDR3 length equals 13 residues. Deletions cut 8 bases from V and 1 base from J, with 9 bases between. This CDR3 is CASSSISYNEQFF. CDR3 nucleotide sequence: TGCGCCAGCTCCTCGATATCCTACAATGAGCAGTTCTTC.

This clonotype was picked up a small number of times. The chain combines TRBV20-1 with TRBJ1-6; D is perhaps TRBD1 (5 bases). The CDR3 contains 16 residues. The V end lost 0 bases, the J end lost 5 bases, and 14 bases lay between the germline ends. Per the germline V gene, CDR1 is DFQATT and CDR2 is SNEGSKA (reference sequence). The chain's CDR3 is CSARDFGGTDNSPLHF. CDR3 DNA: TGCAGTGCTAGAGATTTCGGGGGGACCGATAATTCACCCCTCCACTTT.

This clonotype was observed a handful of times. CDR3: CASTGQGRPDTQYF. CDR3 nucleotide sequence: TGTGCCAGCACTGGACAGGGTCGACCAGATACGCAGTATTTT. The chain recombines TRBV25-1 with TRBJ2-3; TRBD1 matches at 8 bases. CDR1 is MGHDK and CDR2 is SYGVNS in the germline V gene. The CDR3 is made up of 14 amino acids. V trimming: 7 bases; J trimming: 4 bases; junction bases outside the gene matches: 7. Complete variable domain (other parts from reference TRBV25-1 and TRBJ2-3): EADIYQTPRYLVIGTGKKITLECSQTMGHDKMYWYQQDPGMELHLIHYSYGVNSTEKGDLSSESTVSRIRTEHFPLTLESARPSHTSQYLCASTGQGRPDTQYFGPGTRLTVL.

In this sample, this clonotype turned up many times. The rearrangement links TRBV6-5 to TRBJ2-7, with TRBD1 as a possible D gene (5 bases). The CDR3 contains 14 residues. Trimming shortened V by 0 bases and J by 1 base, and 7 bases separated the two germline ends. Germline V lookup: CDR1 MNHEY, CDR2 SVGAGI. DNA of the CDR3: TGTGCCAGCAGTTACTCCCAGGGATCCTACGAGCAGTACTTC. This translates into CASSYSQGSYEQYF.

The CDR3 nucleotides are TGCAGTGCGCGGACAGGGCGAACCGGTGTTTTCTTT. Its protein is CSARTGRTGVFF. The chain is built from TRBV20-1 and TRBJ1-1; TRBD1 agrees at 8 bases. The V and J ends lost 6 bases and 13 bases, in that order; junction bases with no gene match: 13. Germline CDR1 is DFQATT and CDR2 is SNEGSKA (reference sequence). CDR3 length: 12 amino acids.

The chain carries TRBV12-3 or TRBV12-4 and TRBJ2-3; D tentatively fits TRBD1 or TRBD2 (5 bases each). The germline V and J ends were trimmed by 6 bases and 0 bases, with 16 bases remaining between them. The CDR3 runs to 16 residues. CDR3 nucleotides: TGTGCCAGCAGGGGGGAGCGAAGTCCTAGCACAGATACGCAGTATTTT. This translates into CASRGERSPSTDTQYF.

The rearrangement joins TRBV7-9 to TRBJ2-2; D remains unclear. The CDR3 runs to 12 residues. Germline CDR1 reads SEHNR; CDR2 reads FQNEAQ (reference sequence). V gave up 11 bases and J gave up 0 bases, with 7 bases separating them. CDR3 protein: CAGRPNTGELFF. In nucleotides, the CDR3 is TGTGCCGGCCGCCCGAACACCGGGGAGCTGTTTTTT.

The V gene is TRBV5-1, the J gene TRBJ2-1; tentative D call: TRBD2 (5 bases). Germline V gives CDR1 SGHRS, CDR2 YFSETQ. This CDR3 has 16 amino acids. Trimming took off 1 base at V and 4 bases at J, with 15 bases between the two ends. The CDR3 sequence is CASSLTLVRAYNEQFF. The CDR3 coding sequence is TGCGCCAGCAGCTTGACACTAGTAAGGGCTTACAATGAGCAGTTCTTC. Drawing the rest from reference TRBV5-1 and TRBJ2-1, the complete variable domain is KAGVTQTPRYLIKTRGQQVTLSCSPISGHRSVSWYQQTPGQGLQFLFEYFSETQRNKGNFPGRFSGRQFSNSRSEMNVSTLELGDSALYLCASSLTLVRAYNEQFFGPGTRLTVL.

The CDR3 loop reads CASSIGGGGSQPQHF. In DNA, the CDR3 is TGTGCCAGCAGCATAGGAGGGGGCGGGAGTCAGCCCCAGCATTTT. The J gene is TRBJ1-5, the V gene TRBV7-2, with TRBD1 matching over 7 bases. The CDR3 extends over 15 amino acids. V dropped 5 bases and J dropped 6; count of bases not matched to a gene: 10. In germline, CDR1 is SGHTA, CDR2 FQGNSA.

This clonotype was picked up a small number of times. The chain is built from TRBV29-1 and TRBJ1-2; perhaps TRBD1 as D (6 bases). CDR3 length equals 11 residues. Trimming pared 7 bases from V and 5 bases from J, leaving 11 bases between. Germline V CDR1 and CDR2: SQVTM, ANQGSEA. The CDR3 DNA reads as TGCAGCGACCTGACAGGATATGGCTACACCTTC. Encoded protein: CSDLTGYGYTF.

This chain uses TRBV29-1 with TRBJ1-5, with D uncertain. This CDR3 comprises 12 residues. With 5 bases removed from V and 2 bases from J, the gap between germline ends came to 7 bases. The germline gives CDR1 SQVTM, CDR2 ANQGSEA. CDR3 sequence: CSVWEGNQPQHF. The CDR3 nucleotides read TGCAGCGTTTGGGAAGGCAATCAGCCCCAGCATTTT.

This clonotype appeared a few times. The chain joins TRBV6-5 to TRBJ2-1; no firm D call. The CDR3 extends over 12 amino acids. With 6 bases removed from V and 4 bases from J, the gap between germline ends came to 7 bases. Germline CDR1 and CDR2: MNHEY and SVGAGI. CDR3 bases: TGTGCCAGCAGGGCGGAATACAATGAGCAGTTCTTC. Translating gives CASRAEYNEQFF.

The chain couples TRBV12-3 or TRBV12-4 to TRBJ2-5; possibly TRBD1 or TRBD2 for D (5 bases each). CDR3 length: 15 amino acids. V lost 5 bases to trimming and J lost 2 bases, with 15 bases between them. The CDR3 DNA sequence: TGTGCCAGCAGTCTTTCTCCGGGACGTCAAGAGACCCAGTACTTC. Its protein product is CASSLSPGRQETQYF.

The J gene is TRBJ1-5, the V gene TRBV7-2; TRBD1 might be the D (6 bases). Looked up from germline, CDR1 is SGHTA and CDR2 is FQGNSA. The CDR3 contains 16 residues. Trimming removed 5 bases at V and 0 bases at J, with 14 bases between. CDR3 bases: TGTGCCAGCAGCCCAGGGACATACATTAGCAATCAGCCCCAGCATTTT. This codes for CASSPGTYISNQPQHF.

The sample holds a few counts of this clonotype. This chain joins TRBV9 and TRBJ1-4; D is unresolved. Germline V gives CDR1 SGDLS, CDR2 YYNGEE. The CDR3 is 15 residues long. Trimming pared 4 bases from V and 7 bases from J, leaving 17 bases between. The CDR3: CASSTNDGVSEKLFF. CDR3 nucleotides: TGTGCCAGCAGCACAAACGACGGTGTAAGTGAAAAACTGTTTTTT.